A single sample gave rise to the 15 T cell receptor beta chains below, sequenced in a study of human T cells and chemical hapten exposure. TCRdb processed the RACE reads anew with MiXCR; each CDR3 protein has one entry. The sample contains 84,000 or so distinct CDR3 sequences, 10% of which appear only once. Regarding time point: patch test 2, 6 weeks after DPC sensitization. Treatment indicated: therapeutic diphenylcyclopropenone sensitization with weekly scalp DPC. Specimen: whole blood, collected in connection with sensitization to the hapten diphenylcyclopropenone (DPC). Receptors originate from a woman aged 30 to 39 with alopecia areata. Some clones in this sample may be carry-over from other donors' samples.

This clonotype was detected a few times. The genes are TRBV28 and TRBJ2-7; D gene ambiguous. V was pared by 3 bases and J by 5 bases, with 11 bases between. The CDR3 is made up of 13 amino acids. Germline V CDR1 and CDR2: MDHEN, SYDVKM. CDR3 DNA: TGTGCCAGCAGTTTGGGGTTGAAGAACGAGCAGTACTTC. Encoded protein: CASSLGLKNEQYF.

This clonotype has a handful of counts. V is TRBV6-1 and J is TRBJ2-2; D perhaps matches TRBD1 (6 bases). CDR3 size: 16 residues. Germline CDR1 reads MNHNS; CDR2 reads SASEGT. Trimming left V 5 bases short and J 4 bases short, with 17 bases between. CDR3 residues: CASSTQNRVRTGELFF. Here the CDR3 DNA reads TGTGCCAGCAGTACCCAAAACAGGGTCCGCACCGGGGAGCTGTTTTTT.

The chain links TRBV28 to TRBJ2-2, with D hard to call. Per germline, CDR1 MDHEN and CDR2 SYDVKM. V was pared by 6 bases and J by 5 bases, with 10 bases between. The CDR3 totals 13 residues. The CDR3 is CASSPHGTGELFF. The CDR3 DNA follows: TGTGCCAGCAGCCCCCACGGGACCGGGGAGCTGTTTTTT.

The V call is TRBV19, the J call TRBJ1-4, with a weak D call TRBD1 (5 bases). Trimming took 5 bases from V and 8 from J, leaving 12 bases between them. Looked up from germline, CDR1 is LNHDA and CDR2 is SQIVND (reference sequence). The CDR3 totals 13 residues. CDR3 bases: TGTGCCAGTAGTCCCGCGGGGACCGAAAAACTGTTTTTT. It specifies CASSPAGTEKLFF.

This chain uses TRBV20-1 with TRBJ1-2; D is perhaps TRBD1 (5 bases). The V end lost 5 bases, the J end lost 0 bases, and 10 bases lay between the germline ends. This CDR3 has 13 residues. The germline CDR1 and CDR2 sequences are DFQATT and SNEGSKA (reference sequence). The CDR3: CSAPGAANYGYTF. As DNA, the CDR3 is TGCAGTGCTCCTGGGGCCGCTAACTATGGCTACACCTTC.

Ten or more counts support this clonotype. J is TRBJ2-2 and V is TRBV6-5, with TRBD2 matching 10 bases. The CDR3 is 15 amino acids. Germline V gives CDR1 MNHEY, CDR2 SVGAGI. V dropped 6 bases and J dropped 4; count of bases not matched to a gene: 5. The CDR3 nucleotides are TGTGCCAGCAGGCCGACTAGCGGGTTCACCGGGGAGCTGTTTTTT. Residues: CASRPTSGFTGELFF.

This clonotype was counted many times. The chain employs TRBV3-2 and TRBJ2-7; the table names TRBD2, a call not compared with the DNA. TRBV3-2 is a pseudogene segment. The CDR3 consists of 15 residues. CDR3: CASSQGGTSLLLQYF. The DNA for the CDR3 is TGTGCCAGCAGCCAAGGCGGGACTAGCTTACTCCTGCAGTACTTC.

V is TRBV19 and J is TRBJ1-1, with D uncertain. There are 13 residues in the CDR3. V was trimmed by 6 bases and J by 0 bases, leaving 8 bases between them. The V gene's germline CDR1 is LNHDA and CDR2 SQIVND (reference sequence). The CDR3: CASREIVNTEAFF. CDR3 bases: TGTGCCAGTAGGGAAATCGTGAACACTGAAGCTTTCTTT.

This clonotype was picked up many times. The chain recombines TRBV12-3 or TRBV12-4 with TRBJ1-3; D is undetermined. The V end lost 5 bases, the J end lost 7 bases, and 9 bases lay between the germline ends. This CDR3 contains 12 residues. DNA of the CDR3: TGTGCCAGCAGTCTCACGGCGAACACCATATATTTT. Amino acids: CASSLTANTIYF.

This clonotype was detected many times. CDR3 loop: CSARSSGGNQPQHF. The DNA of the CDR3 is TGCAGTGCTCGTTCTTCAGGGGGCAATCAGCCCCAGCATTTT. The chain recombines TRBV20-1 with TRBJ1-5; a weak D match, TRBD1 (6 bases). Per germline, CDR1 DFQATT and CDR2 SNEGSKA (reference sequence). The V and J ends lost 5 bases and 2 bases respectively, with 13 bases between them. This CDR3 comprises 14 residues.

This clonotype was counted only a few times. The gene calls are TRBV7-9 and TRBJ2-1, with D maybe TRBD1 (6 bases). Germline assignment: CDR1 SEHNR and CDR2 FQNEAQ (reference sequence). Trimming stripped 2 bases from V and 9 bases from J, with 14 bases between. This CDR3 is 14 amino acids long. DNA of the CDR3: TGTGCCAGCAGCTTAACGACAGGCGGACGTGAGCAGTTCTTC. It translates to CASSLTTGGREQFF. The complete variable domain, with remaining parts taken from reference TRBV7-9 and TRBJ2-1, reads DTGVSQNPRHKITKRGQNVTFRCDPISEHNRLYWYRQTLGQGPEFLTYFQNEAQLEKSRLLSDRFSAERPKGSFSTLEIQRTEQGDSAMYLCASSLTTGGREQFFGPGTRLTVL.

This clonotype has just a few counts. CDR3 in amino acids: CASSYSGVHTEAFF. CDR3 nucleotide sequence: TGTGCCAGCAGTTACTCCGGGGTACACACTGAAGCTTTCTTT. The V call is TRBV6-5, the J call TRBJ1-1, with D unresolved. Germline V gene data show CDR1 as MNHEY and CDR2 as SVGAGI. The CDR3 is 14 amino acids. The V end was cut by 0 bases, the J end by 3 bases, with 8 bases between.

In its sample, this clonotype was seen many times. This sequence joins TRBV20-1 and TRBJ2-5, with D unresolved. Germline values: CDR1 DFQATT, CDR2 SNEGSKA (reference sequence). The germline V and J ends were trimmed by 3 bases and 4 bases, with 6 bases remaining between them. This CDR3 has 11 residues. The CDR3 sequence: CSASYRETQYF. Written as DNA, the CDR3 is TGCAGTGCTAGTTACAGAGAGACCCAGTACTTC.

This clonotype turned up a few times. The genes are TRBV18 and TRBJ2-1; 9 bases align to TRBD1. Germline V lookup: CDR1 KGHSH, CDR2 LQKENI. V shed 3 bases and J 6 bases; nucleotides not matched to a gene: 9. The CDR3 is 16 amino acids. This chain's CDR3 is CASSPPGQGIGNEQFF. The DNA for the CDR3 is TGTGCCAGCTCACCGCCGGGACAGGGAATAGGCAATGAGCAGTTCTTC.

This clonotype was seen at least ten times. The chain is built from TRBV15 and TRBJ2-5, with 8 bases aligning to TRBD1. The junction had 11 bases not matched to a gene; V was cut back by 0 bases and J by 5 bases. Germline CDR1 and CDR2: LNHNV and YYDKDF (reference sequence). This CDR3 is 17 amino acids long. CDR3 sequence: CATSRDFTTGVLETQYF. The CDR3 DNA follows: TGTGCCACCAGCAGAGATTTTACGACAGGGGTTCTGGAGACCCAGTACTTC.